The rows below give T cell receptor beta chains drawn from one sample of a study of blood T cells in healthy people across ages. Via MiXCR, TCRdb re-called the 5' RACE reads, giving one row per CDR3 protein. The table has hundreds of thousands of distinct CDR3 sequences, more than 50% seen once. The sequencing input was blood. The receptors originated from a man aged 40-49 years in good health. CDR3s include the opening cysteine and the closing phenylalanine or tryptophan. Each record gives: D gene, V gene, J gene, clone size, CDR3 protein, CDR3 DNA. D genes are given only for firm matches. Only some rows state a clone size, as once, few, many or a class for expanded clones.

>NA|TRBV3-1|TRBJ1-2|NA
CASSRTQGVGYTF
TGTGCCAGCAGCCGAACCCAGGGTGTTGGCTACACCTTC
>NA|TRBV27|TRBJ2-2|NA
CASRPQVFNTGELFF
TGTGCCAGCAGACCGCAGGTTTTTAACACCGGGGAGCTGTTTTTT
>NA|TRBV6-1|TRBJ2-4|NA
CASSEAAGKNIQYF
TGTGCCAGCAGTGAGGCGGCGGGGAAAAACATTCAGTACTTC
>NA|TRBV10-3|TRBJ2-5|NA
CAISDVRRGKETQYF
TGTGCCATCAGTGACGTGCGACGGGGAAAAGAGACCCAGTACTTC
>TRBD2|TRBV7-2|TRBJ2-7|few
CASSFRSGGGYEQYF
TGTGCCAGCAGCTTTAGAAGCGGGGGAGGCTACGAGCAGTACTTC
>NA|TRBV19|TRBJ2-5|NA
CASSIGRRQETQYF
TGTGCCAGTAGTATTGGCAGGAGACAAGAGACCCAGTACTTC
>TRBD2|TRBV28|TRBJ2-4|NA
CASSPGLAGVAKNIQYF
TGTGCCAGCAGCCCAGGACTAGCGGGAGTAGCCAAAAACATTCAGTACTTC
>TRBD2|TRBV24-1|TRBJ2-3|NA
CATSDAETSADTQYF
TGTGCCACCAGTGATGCAGAGACTAGCGCAGATACGCAGTATTTT
>TRBD1|TRBV7-2|TRBJ2-5|NA
CASSLGDRGAETQYF
TGTGCCAGCAGCTTAGGGGACAGGGGCGCGGAGACCCAGTACTTC
>TRBD2|TRBV28|TRBJ2-2|NA
CASSRGTSGTLTGELFF
TGTGCCAGCAGTAGAGGGACTAGCGGGACCCTTACCGGGGAGCTGTTTTTT
>NA|TRBV27|TRBJ1-2|NA
CASSFQSEGGYGYTF
TGTGCCAGCAGTTTTCAGTCGGAGGGAGGGTATGGCTACACCTTC
>TRBD1|TRBV20-1|TRBJ2-3|NA
CSAYRDREKADTQYF
TGCAGTGCTTACCGGGACAGGGAAAAGGCAGATACGCAGTATTTT
>TRBD1|TRBV5-1|TRBJ2-7|NA
CASSSLGQENMQYF
TGCGCCAGCAGCTCCTTGGGACAGGAAAACATGCAGTACTTC
>NA|TRBV10-3|TRBJ2-3|NA
CAIIDRDTDTQYF
TGTGCCATCATCGACAGAGATACAGATACGCAGTATTTT
>TRBD2|TRBV29-1|TRBJ2-7|few
CSAGTSGSSEQYF
TGCAGCGCCGGGACTAGCGGGAGTAGTGAGCAGTACTTC
>TRBD1|TRBV7-9|TRBJ1-1|NA
CASSLGQGEDTEAFF
TGTGCCAGCAGCTTAGGACAGGGAGAGGACACTGAAGCTTTCTTT
>TRBD1|TRBV9|TRBJ1-1|NA
CASSVVYRGNTEAFF
TGTGCCAGCAGCGTAGTTTACAGGGGGAACACTGAAGCTTTCTTT
>NA|TRBV7-3|TRBJ2-7|NA
CASSSQASSYEQYF
TGTGCCAGCAGCTCACAGGCAAGCTCCTACGAGCAGTACTTC
>NA|TRBV28|TRBJ1-2|NA
CASSSGVTVNLPYGYTF
TGTGCCAGCAGCTCGGGCGTGACAGTAAACTTACCCTATGGCTACACCTTC
>TRBD1|TRBV7-9|TRBJ2-2|few
CASSDRGRTLRNTGELFF
TGTGCCAGCAGCGACAGGGGGAGAACCCTACGAAACACCGGGGAGCTGTTTTTT
>NA|TRBV28|TRBJ2-1|NA
CASSPSNGRNEQFF
TGTGCCAGCAGTCCAAGTAATGGAAGGAATGAGCAGTTCTTC
>TRBD1|TRBV2|TRBJ2-5|NA
CAIRDRVLQETQYF
TGTGCCATCCGGGACAGGGTCCTCCAAGAGACCCAGTACTTC
>TRBD2|TRBV12-3/TRBV12-4|TRBJ2-1|NA
CASSFHPSGRFYNEQFF
TGTGCCAGCAGTTTCCACCCTAGCGGGAGATTCTACAATGAGCAGTTCTTC
>TRBD1|TRBV24-1|TRBJ2-7|few
CATSQGGQGEQQYF
TGTGCCACCAGCCAGGGGGGACAGGGCGAGCAGCAGTACTTC
>NA|TRBV6-2/TRBV6-3|TRBJ2-3|few
CASSYGGTTDTQYF
TGTGCCAGCAGTTACGGGGGGACCACAGATACGCAGTATTTT
>NA|TRBV10-2|TRBJ1-2|NA
CAVGPKVFDGYTF
TGCGCCGTGGGGCCGAAGGTCTTTGATGGCTACACCTTC
>NA|TRBV3-1|TRBJ1-2|many
CASSQGQRDGYTF
TGTGCCAGCAGCCAAGGGCAGCGAGATGGCTACACCTTC
>TRBD1|TRBV20-1|TRBJ2-7|few
CSARGHRDRDYEQYF
TGCAGTGCTAGAGGCCACCGGGACAGGGACTACGAGCAGTACTTC